The subject of this entry is one TCR beta chain. Investigators pulled total RNA out of whole blood and did not sort T cells. The CDR3 loop spans 16 amino acids. The germline V gene has CDR1 SGHRS and CDR2 YFSETQ. For each CDR3 protein, TCRdb gives one entry from its re-call of the 5' RACE reads, without DNA. The ten top clones account for around 2.4%, within a sample of about 450,000 distinct CDR3 sequences. This specimen comes from a study of monozygotic twins with inflammatory bowel disease. The genes are TRBV5-1 and TRBJ2-2; TCRdb picks TRBD1, but there is no DNA to check that call. Sequenced input: blood. This clonotype originated in a human donor with ulcerative colitis or Crohn's disease, or a healthy co-twin of an affected twin (not recorded which). This CDR3 reads CASWRGAAGVPGELFF.